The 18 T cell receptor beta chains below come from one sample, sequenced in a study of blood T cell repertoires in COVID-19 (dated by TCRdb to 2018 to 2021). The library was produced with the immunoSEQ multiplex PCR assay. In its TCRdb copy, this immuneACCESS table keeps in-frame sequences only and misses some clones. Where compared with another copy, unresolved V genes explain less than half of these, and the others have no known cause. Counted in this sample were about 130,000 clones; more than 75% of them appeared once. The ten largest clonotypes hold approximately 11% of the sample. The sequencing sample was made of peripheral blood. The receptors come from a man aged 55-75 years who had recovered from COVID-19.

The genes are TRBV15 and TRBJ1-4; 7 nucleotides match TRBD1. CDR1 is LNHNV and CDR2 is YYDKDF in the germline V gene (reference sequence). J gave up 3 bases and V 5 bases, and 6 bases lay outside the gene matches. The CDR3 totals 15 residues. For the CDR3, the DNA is TGTGCCACCAGCGGACAGGCGAGGGCTAATGAAAAACTGTTTTTT. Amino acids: CATSGQARANEKLFF.

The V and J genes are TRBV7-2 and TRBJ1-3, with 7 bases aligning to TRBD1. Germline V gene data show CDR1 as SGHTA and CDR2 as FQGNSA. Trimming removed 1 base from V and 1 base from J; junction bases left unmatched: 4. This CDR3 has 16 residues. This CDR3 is CASSLGDRFSGNTIYF. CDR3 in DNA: TGTGCCAGCAGCTTAGGGGACAGATTTTCTGGAAACACCATATATTTT.

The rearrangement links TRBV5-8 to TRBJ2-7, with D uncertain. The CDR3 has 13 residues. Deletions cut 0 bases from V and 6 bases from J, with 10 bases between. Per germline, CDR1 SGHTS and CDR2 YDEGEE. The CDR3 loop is CASSLARLGEQYF. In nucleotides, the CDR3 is TGTGCCAGCAGCTTGGCCCGTCTCGGCGAGCAGTACTTC.

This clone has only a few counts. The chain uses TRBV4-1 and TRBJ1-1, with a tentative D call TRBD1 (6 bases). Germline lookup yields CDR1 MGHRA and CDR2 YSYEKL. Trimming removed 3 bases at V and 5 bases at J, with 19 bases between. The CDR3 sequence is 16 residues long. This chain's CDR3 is CASSQGAEREGTEAFF. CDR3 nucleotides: TGCGCCAGCAGCCAGGGGGCTGAAAGGGAGGGTACTGAAGCTTTCTTT.

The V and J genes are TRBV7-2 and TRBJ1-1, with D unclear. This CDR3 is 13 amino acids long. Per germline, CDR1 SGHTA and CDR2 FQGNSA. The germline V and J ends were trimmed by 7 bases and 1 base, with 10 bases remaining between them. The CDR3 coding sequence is TGTGCCAGCACCATAGACAAGAACACTGAAGCTTTCTTT. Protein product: CASTIDKNTEAFF. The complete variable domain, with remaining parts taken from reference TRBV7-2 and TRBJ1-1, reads GAGVSQSPSNKVTEKGKDVELRCDPISGHTALYWYRQSLGQGLEFLIYFQGNSAPDKSGLPSDRFSAERTGGSVSTLTIQRTQQEDSAVYLCASTIDKNTEAFFGQGTRLTVV.

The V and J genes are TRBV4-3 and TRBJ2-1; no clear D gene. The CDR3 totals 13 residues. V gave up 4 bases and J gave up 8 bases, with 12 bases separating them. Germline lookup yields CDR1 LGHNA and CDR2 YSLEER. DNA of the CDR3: TGCGCCAGCAGCCCTGCAACGGAGTATGAGCAGTTCTTC. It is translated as CASSPATEYEQFF.

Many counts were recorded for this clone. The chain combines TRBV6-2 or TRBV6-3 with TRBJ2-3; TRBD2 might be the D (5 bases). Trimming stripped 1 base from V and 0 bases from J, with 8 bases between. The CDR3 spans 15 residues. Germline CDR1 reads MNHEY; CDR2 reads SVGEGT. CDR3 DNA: TGTGCCAGCAGTTACTGGGAGACTAGCACAGATACGCAGTATTTT. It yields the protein CASSYWETSTDTQYF.

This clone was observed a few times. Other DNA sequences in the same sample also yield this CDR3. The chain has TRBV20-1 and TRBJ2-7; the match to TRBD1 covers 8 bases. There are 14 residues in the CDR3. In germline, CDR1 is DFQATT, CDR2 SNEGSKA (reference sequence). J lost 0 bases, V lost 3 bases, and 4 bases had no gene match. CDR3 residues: CSASPGQGSYEQYF. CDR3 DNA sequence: TGCAGTGCTAGTCCAGGACAGGGCTCCTACGAGCAGTACTTC.

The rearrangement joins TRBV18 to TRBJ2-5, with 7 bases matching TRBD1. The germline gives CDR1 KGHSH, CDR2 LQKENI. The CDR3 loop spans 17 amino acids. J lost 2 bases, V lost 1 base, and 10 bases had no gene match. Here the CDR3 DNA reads TGTGCCAGCTCACCACTGCGGACAGGCACTACGCAAGAGACCCAGTACTTC. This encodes CASSPLRTGTTQETQYF.

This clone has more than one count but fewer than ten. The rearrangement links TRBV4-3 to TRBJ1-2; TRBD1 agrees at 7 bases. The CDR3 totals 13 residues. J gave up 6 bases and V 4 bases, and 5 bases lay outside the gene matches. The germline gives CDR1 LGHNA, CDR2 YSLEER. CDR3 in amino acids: CASSPNRGDGYTF. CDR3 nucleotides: TGCGCCAGCAGCCCTAACAGGGGAGATGGCTACACCTTC.

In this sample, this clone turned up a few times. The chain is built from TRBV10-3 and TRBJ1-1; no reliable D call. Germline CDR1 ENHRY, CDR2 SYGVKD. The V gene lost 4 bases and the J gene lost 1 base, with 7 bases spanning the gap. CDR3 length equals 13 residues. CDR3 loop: CAISGLANTEAFF. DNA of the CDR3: TGTGCCATCAGTGGTCTGGCGAACACTGAAGCTTTCTTT.

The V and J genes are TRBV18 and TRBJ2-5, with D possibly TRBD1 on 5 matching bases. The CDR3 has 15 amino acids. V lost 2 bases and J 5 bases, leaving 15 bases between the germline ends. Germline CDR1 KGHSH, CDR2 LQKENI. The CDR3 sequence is CASSPISDRRETQYF. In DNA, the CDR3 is TGTGCCAGCTCACCAATCTCAGACAGAAGGGAGACCCAGTACTTC.

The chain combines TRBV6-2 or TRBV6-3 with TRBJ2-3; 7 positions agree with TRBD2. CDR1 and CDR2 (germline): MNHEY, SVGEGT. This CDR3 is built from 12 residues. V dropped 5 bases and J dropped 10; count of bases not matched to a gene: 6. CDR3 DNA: TGTGCCAGCAGTCGAATGGCGGGAGCGCAGTATTTT. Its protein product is CASSRMAGAQYF.

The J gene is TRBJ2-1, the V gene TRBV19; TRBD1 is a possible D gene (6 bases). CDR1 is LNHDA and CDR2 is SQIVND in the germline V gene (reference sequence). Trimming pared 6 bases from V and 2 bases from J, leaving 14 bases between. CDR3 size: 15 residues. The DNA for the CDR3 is TGTGCCAGTAGCCTCGGACAGTTCCCCTACAATGAGCAGTTCTTC. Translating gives CASSLGQFPYNEQFF.

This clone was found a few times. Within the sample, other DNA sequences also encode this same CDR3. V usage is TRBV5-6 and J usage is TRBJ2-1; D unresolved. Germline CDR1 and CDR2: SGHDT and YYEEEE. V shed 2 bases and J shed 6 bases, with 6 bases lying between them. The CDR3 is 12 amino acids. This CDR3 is CASSFSVNEQFF. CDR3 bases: TGTGCCAGCAGCTTCTCGGTCAATGAGCAGTTCTTC.

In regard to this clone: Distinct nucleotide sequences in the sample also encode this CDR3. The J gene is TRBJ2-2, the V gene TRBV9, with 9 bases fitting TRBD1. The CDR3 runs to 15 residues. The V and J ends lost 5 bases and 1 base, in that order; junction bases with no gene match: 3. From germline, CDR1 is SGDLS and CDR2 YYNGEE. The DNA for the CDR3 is TGTGCCAGCAGACAGGGGGCCCGGAACACCGGGGAGCTGTTTTTT. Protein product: CASRQGARNTGELFF.

This CDR3 is CASSQIADSGNTIYF. The CDR3 DNA reads as TGCGCCAGCAGCCAGATCGCAGACTCTGGAAACACCATATATTTT. This chain links TRBV4-3 with TRBJ1-3, with no clear D. Germline V CDR1 and CDR2: LGHNA, YSLEER. This CDR3 has 15 amino acids. V lost 3 bases, J lost 0 bases, and 9 bases lay in between.

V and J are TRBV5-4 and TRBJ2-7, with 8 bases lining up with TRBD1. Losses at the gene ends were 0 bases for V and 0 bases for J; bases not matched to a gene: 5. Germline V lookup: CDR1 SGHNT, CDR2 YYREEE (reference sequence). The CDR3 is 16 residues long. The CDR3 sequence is CASSLADRVSSYEQYF. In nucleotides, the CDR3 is TGTGCCAGCAGCTTGGCGGACAGGGTTAGCTCCTACGAGCAGTACTTC.